These 25 T cell receptor beta chains came from one sample sequenced in a study of T cell repertoires in cytomegalovirus infection. TCRdb reprocessed the reads via MiXCR and lists one record per CDR3 protein. The sample shows about 920,000 distinct CDR3 sequences, less than 35% of them seen only once. No antigen is known for these receptors. Here the sequenced sample was cultured CD8+ T cells from PBMCs, taken from culture after CMV antigen stimulation. These receptors came from a human donor in good health (CMV status not recorded). Some clones in this sample may be carry-over from other donors' samples.

This clonotype came up a few times. The chain carries TRBV12-3 or TRBV12-4 and TRBJ1-2; D not certain. This CDR3 is 13 amino acids long. Trimming stripped 6 bases from V and 8 bases from J, with 16 bases between. DNA for the CDR3: TGTGCCAGCAGGTCCCCAGAGAGTCAAGGCTACACCTTC. It translates to CASRSPESQGYTF.

The rearrangement uses TRBV25-1 and TRBJ1-2, with TRBD1 matching over 8 bases. CDR1 is MGHDK, CDR2 SYGVNS, per germline. Trimming at V came to 4 bases and at J to 7 bases, leaving 5 bases not matched to a gene. There are 13 residues in the CDR3. The chain's CDR3 is CASSATGAGGYTF. The CDR3 DNA follows: TGTGCCAGCAGTGCGACAGGGGCTGGTGGCTACACCTTC.

V is TRBV4-3 and J is TRBJ2-2; possible D gene TRBD1, 6 bases. There are 14 residues in the CDR3. Germline V gene sequence: CDR1 LGHNA, CDR2 YSLEER. Trimming shortened V by 2 bases and J by 7 bases, and 11 bases separated the two germline ends. CDR3 in DNA: TGCGCCAGCAGCCAACAGGGGCAGGTCGGGGAGCTGTTTTTT. It encodes CASSQQGQVGELFF.

This clonotype appeared a few times. This chain links TRBV20-1 with TRBJ1-1; D might be TRBD1 (5 bases). Trimming pared 5 bases from V and 0 bases from J, leaving 13 bases between. From germline, CDR1 is DFQATT and CDR2 SNEGSKA (reference sequence). The length of the CDR3 is 14 residues. The CDR3 here is CSAFSGLLNTEAFF. The CDR3 DNA reads as TGCAGTGCTTTTTCAGGGCTCCTGAACACTGAAGCTTTCTTT.

This clonotype has more than one count but fewer than ten. The V and J genes are TRBV7-8 and TRBJ1-4; TRBD1 matches at 10 bases. V lost 4 bases to trimming and J lost 7 bases; unmatched junction nucleotides: 18. Germline V gene data show CDR1 as SGHVS and CDR2 as FQNEAQ. The CDR3 consists of 19 residues. CDR3: CASSSHRGWGQGKAEKLFF. The CDR3, as DNA: TGTGCCAGCAGCTCCCATCGCGGCTGGGGACAGGGGAAGGCTGAAAAACTGTTTTTT.

This clonotype was recorded a few times. The chain recombines TRBV12-3 or TRBV12-4 with TRBJ2-3; 8 nucleotides agree with TRBD1. The trim removed 2 bases at V and 2 bases at J, leaving 3 bases unmatched. The length of the CDR3 is 15 residues. CDR3 bases: TGTGCCAGCAGTTTAAGGGACAGGCTCACAGATACGCAGTATTTT. It encodes CASSLRDRLTDTQYF.

CDR3 in DNA: TGTGCCAGCAGCTTAGAGTGGGAGACAGGGCTGGACACTGAAGCTTTCTTT. Its translation is CASSLEWETGLDTEAFF. The rearrangement uses TRBV7-6 and TRBJ1-1, with 7 bases lining up with TRBD1. This CDR3 is 17 amino acids long. The ends lost 1 base at V and 3 bases at J; junction bases unmatched: 11. Germline V CDR1 and CDR2: SGHVS, FNYEAQ.

This clonotype showed up many times. The chain joins TRBV7-2 to TRBJ2-3; TRBD2 is a possible D gene (7 bases). The V end lost 5 bases, the J end lost 6 bases, and 21 bases lay between the germline ends. Germline loops: CDR1 SGHTA, CDR2 FQGNSA. The CDR3 spans 16 residues. The CDR3: CASSPGGRGLGDTQYF. CDR3 DNA: TGTGCCAGCAGCCCCGGGGGGCGGGGACTGGGGGATACGCAGTATTTT.

This chain connects TRBV18 to TRBJ2-6; D is uncertain. CDR1 and CDR2 (germline): KGHSH, LQKENI. The CDR3 sequence is 17 residues long. V lost 4 bases, J lost 0 bases, and 13 bases lay in between. CDR3 protein: CASSRNARSSGANVLTF. The CDR3 DNA is TGTGCCAGCTCACGAAACGCACGGAGCTCTGGGGCCAACGTCCTGACTTTC.

This clonotype was counted between two and nine times. V usage is TRBV9 and J usage is TRBJ1-1; TRBD1 is a possible D gene (5 bases). The CDR3 runs to 14 residues. Germline V CDR1 and CDR2: SGDLS, YYNGEE. Deletions cut 3 bases from V and 4 bases from J, with 13 bases between. CDR3 in DNA: TGTGCCAGCAGCGACCAGGGAACGTTCACTGAAGCTTTCTTT. Its protein product is CASSDQGTFTEAFF.

The rearrangement links TRBV19 to TRBJ2-1, with TRBD1 identical over 10 bases. Germline V gene lookup returns CDR1 LNHDA and CDR2 SQIVND (reference sequence). V shed 1 base and J 7 bases; nucleotides not matched to a gene: 4. The CDR3 runs 15 residues. CDR3 region: CASSIGQGAQNEQFF. The CDR3 nucleotides are TGTGCCAGTAGTATAGGACAGGGGGCTCAAAATGAGCAGTTCTTC. The variable domain in full, completed from reference TRBV19 and TRBJ2-1, reads DGGITQSPKYLFRKEGQNVTLSCEQNLNHDAMYWYRQDPGQGLRLIYYSQIVNDFQKGDIAEGYSVSREKKESFPLTVTSAQKNPTAFYLCASSIGQGAQNEQFFGPGTRLTVL.

Only a few counts were recorded for this clonotype. The chain joins TRBV6-6 to TRBJ2-1; TRBD1 agrees at 9 bases. Losses at the gene ends were 10 bases for V and 0 bases for J; bases not matched to a gene: 1. Germline assignment: CDR1 MNHNY and CDR2 SVGAGI (reference sequence). The CDR3 has 13 residues. CDR3 sequence: CATTGGSYNEQFF. In DNA, the CDR3 is TGTGCCACGACAGGGGGCTCCTACAATGAGCAGTTCTTC.

The chain carries TRBV5-4 and TRBJ1-1; D might be TRBD1 (5 bases). Trimming left V 4 bases short and J 0 bases short, with 13 bases between. Germline values: CDR1 SGHNT, CDR2 YYREEE (reference sequence). The CDR3 spans 15 residues. CDR3 coding DNA: TGTGCCAGCAGCCCGACCAGCAGGGTGAACACTGAAGCTTTCTTT. Its protein is CASSPTSRVNTEAFF.

Turning to this clonotype: This could be a read error, since a much larger clone is one nucleotide away. V is TRBV6-1 and J is TRBJ2-2; 8 bases map to TRBD1. The CDR3 spans 16 residues. Unmatched junction bases numbered 5, after V lost 2 bases and J lost 3 bases. The V gene's germline CDR1 is MNHNS and CDR2 SASEGT. The chain's CDR3 is CASSELLQGDTGELFF. In DNA, the CDR3 is TGTGCCAGCAGTGAATTATTACAGGGGGACACCGGGGAGCTGTTTTTT.

The rearrangement links TRBV6-1 to TRBJ2-5; a weak D match, TRBD2 (5 bases). From germline, CDR1 is MNHNS and CDR2 SASEGT. Trimming took 1 base from V and 6 from J, leaving 18 bases between them. There are 16 residues in the CDR3. CDR3 residues: CASSEVESLAGKTQYF. CDR3 DNA sequence: TGTGCCAGCAGTGAAGTTGAGTCCTTGGCCGGGAAGACCCAGTACTTC.

This clonotype was seen once. The rearrangement links TRBV9 to TRBJ2-3; 9 bases are shared with TRBD1. Trimming at V came to 4 bases and at J to 1 base, leaving 4 bases not matched to a gene. CDR3 length: 15 amino acids. From germline, CDR1 is SGDLS and CDR2 YYNGEE. This chain's CDR3 is CASSTRTGGTDTQYF. CDR3 nucleotide sequence: TGTGCCAGCAGCACCCGGACAGGGGGCACAGATACGCAGTATTTT.

This clonotype was counted once. The chain is built from TRBV18 and TRBJ2-1; tentative D call: TRBD1 (6 bases). This CDR3 contains 15 residues. Trimming took 3 bases from V and 5 from J, leaving 14 bases between them. The V gene's germline CDR1 is KGHSH and CDR2 LQKENI. As DNA, the CDR3 is TGTGCCAGCTCACCCTGGGACACCTTTGACAATGAGCAGTTCTTC. Translating gives CASSPWDTFDNEQFF.

This chain uses TRBV28 with TRBJ1-5; D is unclear. The CDR3 consists of 15 residues. Per germline, CDR1 MDHEN and CDR2 SYDVKM. V lost 2 bases, J lost 0 bases, and 8 bases lay in between. The CDR3 sequence is CASSLGRTSNQPQHF. CDR3 coding DNA: TGTGCCAGCAGTTTAGGTAGGACTAGCAATCAGCCCCAGCATTTT.

This chain joins TRBV27 and TRBJ2-3; 8 nucleotides align to TRBD2. After removal of 3 bases from V and 5 bases from J, the junction contained 7 bases not matched to a gene. The CDR3 is made up of 15 amino acids. Germline CDR1 reads MNHEY; CDR2 reads SMNVEV (reference sequence). CDR3 coding DNA: TGTGCCAGCAGTTTGCCCGGGGGGGCCAAAGATACGCAGTATTTT. Translated: CASSLPGGAKDTQYF.

The V and J genes are TRBV27 and TRBJ1-5; the match to TRBD1 covers 12 bases. V trimming: 4 bases; J trimming: 7 bases; junction bases outside the gene matches: 5. Germline V gene data show CDR1 as MNHEY and CDR2 as SMNVEV (reference sequence). This CDR3 is 15 amino acids long. CDR3 in DNA: TGTGCCAGCAGTTCCGGGACAGGGGGCTACCAGCCCCAGCATTTT. Its protein product is CASSSGTGGYQPQHF.

V is TRBV6-6 and J is TRBJ1-4; 10 nucleotides line up with TRBD1. The CDR3 extends over 17 amino acids. Per germline, CDR1 MNHNY and CDR2 SVGAGI (reference sequence). V gave up 5 bases and J gave up 5 bases; unmatched junction bases: 11. The CDR3 sequence is CASSNGQGGLSNEKLFF. DNA for the CDR3: TGTGCCAGCAGTAACGGACAGGGGGGACTTAGCAATGAAAAACTGTTTTTT.

The CDR3 nucleotides are TGTGCCAGTAGTATGCGTCAGGCAGGGACAGATACGCAGTATTTT. Translation: CASSMRQAGTDTQYF. The chain recombines TRBV19 with TRBJ2-3; the D gene is possibly TRBD1 (5 bases). Germline V CDR1 and CDR2: LNHDA, SQIVND (reference sequence). V dropped 3 bases and J dropped 3 bases, with 13 bases sitting between them. The CDR3 length is 15 residues.

This sequence joins TRBV6-2 or TRBV6-3 and TRBJ2-7; D is ambiguous. Per the germline V gene, CDR1 is MNHEY and CDR2 is SVGEGT. This CDR3 is built from 14 residues. CDR3 amino acids: CVSSYLRSSYEQYV. The CDR3 nucleotides read TGTGTCAGCAGTTACTTAAGGAGCTCCTACGAGCAGTACGTC.

The rearrangement links TRBV20-1 to TRBJ1-6; TRBD1 is a possible D gene (5 bases). There are 19 residues in the CDR3. Trimming took off 0 bases at V and 0 bases at J, with 18 bases between the two ends. Looked up from germline, CDR1 is DFQATT and CDR2 is SNEGSKA (reference sequence). CDR3 nucleotides: TGCAGTGCTAGAGATGGGGACCCACGGAGGAGCTCCTATAATTCACCCCTCCACTTT. Protein sequence: CSARDGDPRRSSYNSPLHF.

This clonotype was counted many times. The CDR3: CASGQGGNQPQHF. The CDR3 coding sequence is TGTGCCAGCGGTCAGGGAGGCAATCAGCCCCAGCATTTT. The rearrangement uses TRBV6-6 and TRBJ1-5, with D maybe TRBD1 (5 bases). Germline-derived CDR1 and CDR2 are MNHNY and SVGAGI (reference sequence). Trimming cost V 8 bases and J 2 bases, with 10 bases left between them. The CDR3 sequence is 13 residues long.